This TCR beta chain was profiled in a study of shared clonotypes between healthy human individuals. Findings and limits, study-wide: Larger richness was generally estimated for naive than memory subsets.

CDR3 length: 11 amino acids. Per the germline V gene, CDR1 is GTSNPN and CDR2 is SVGIG (reference sequence). Trimming left V 3 bases short and J 5 bases short, with 7 bases between. This clone occurred a few times. Its cognate antigen is unknown. The same CDR3 arises from other DNA sequences in this sample as well. Terminally differentiated effector memory CD45RA+ cells were excluded by CCR7 positive selection of CD45RO-negative cells. Each replicate PCR on the sorted subsets used roughly 200 ng DNA (approximately 33,000 T cell genomes). Generated by immunoSEQ multiplex PCR, the TCRdb table keeps only in-frame clones and is missing some. The sample yields a few million clones, approximately 92% seen once.

The rearrangement uses TRBV30 and TRBJ1-1; D not certain. The receptor was derived from a man between 18 and 29 years old in good health. Some clones in this sample may be carry-over from other donors' samples. The material sequenced was naive CD8+ T cells from PBMCs. In DNA, the CDR3 is TGTGCCTGGAGCCCTGGGACTGAAGCTTTCTTT. Translated, it gives CAWSPGTEAFF.